The TCR beta chain under discussion was sequenced for a study of T cells in tuberculosis. Study observations and caveats: T cells binding CD1B-GMM tetramer weakly possibly escaped the sort.

Cells were sorted from thawed PBMC rested overnight and stained with GMM-loaded CD1B tetramer, viability dye and anti-CD3. C32 glucose monomycolate from Rhodococcus equi was loaded onto the CD1B tetramers. Before cryopreservation, the sorted PBMC lost their CD14-expressing monocytes. Each donor contributed roughly 100,000 sorted tetramer-negative cells. The CDR3 has 17 amino acids. V dropped 4 bases and J dropped 5; count of bases not matched to a gene: 7. Germline CDR1 and CDR2: PRHDT and FYEKMQ (reference sequence). Method: immunoSEQ multiplex PCR; TCRdb's copy keeps in-frame clones and lacks some. The data show approximately 88,000 clones, with approximately 91% seen just once and 1.5% to 2% held by the top ten.

This sequence joins TRBV13 and TRBJ2-1, with 14 nucleotides matching TRBD2. The clonotype originates from an adult woman with latent tuberculosis. Sequencing used CD1b-GMM tetramer-negative cells sorted from PBMCs. The CDR3 loop is CASSSATSGGANNEQFF. CDR3 nucleotides: TGTGCCAGCAGCTCAGCGACTAGCGGGGGGGCAAACAATGAGCAGTTCTTC.